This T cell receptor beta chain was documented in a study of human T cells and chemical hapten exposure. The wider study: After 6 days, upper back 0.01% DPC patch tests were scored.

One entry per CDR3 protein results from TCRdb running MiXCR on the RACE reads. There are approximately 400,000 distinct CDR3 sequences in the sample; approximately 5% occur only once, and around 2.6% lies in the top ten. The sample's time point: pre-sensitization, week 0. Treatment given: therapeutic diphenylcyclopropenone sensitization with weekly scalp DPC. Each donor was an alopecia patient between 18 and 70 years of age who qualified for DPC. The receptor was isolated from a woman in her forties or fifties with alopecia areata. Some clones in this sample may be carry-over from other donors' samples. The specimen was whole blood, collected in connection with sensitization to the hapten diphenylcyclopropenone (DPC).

CDR3 nucleotide sequence: TGTGCCAGCAGTGACGCGGGAGAGCAGCCCCAGCATTTT. Translating it yields CASSDAGEQPQHF. The genes are TRBV6-1 and TRBJ1-5; unclear D gene. V lost 3 bases and J lost 7, with 10 bases in between. This CDR3 region has 13 residues. From germline, CDR1 is MNHNS and CDR2 SASEGT.